Each of the 8 T cell receptor beta chains below was sequenced from the same sample in a study of T-cell memory formation after mild COVID-19. Via MiXCR, TCRdb re-called the 5' RACE reads, giving one row per CDR3 protein. Of approximately 350,000 distinct CDR3 sequences in the sample, 25% to 30% were seen once. The sample was PBMCs or a T cell subset sorted from them (not recorded which). The receptor source for this set is an adult woman who had mild COVID-19 (a few samples of this study predate the infection). Cell type and time point are not known.

The chain employs TRBV5-1 and TRBJ2-1, with D hard to call. The CDR3 runs 16 residues. The germline V gene encodes CDR1 SGHRS and CDR2 YFSETQ. V was clipped by 0 bases and J by 0 bases, with 10 bases between them. CDR3: CASSLAGSSSYNEQFF. The CDR3 bases are TGCGCCAGCAGCTTGGCGGGTAGCAGCTCCTACAATGAGCAGTTCTTC.

A few counts support this clonotype. This chain links TRBV11-2 with TRBJ2-7; D remains unclear. Germline V CDR1 and CDR2: SGHAT, FQNNGV. The CDR3 runs 14 residues. Trimming left V 5 bases short and J 2 bases short, with 13 bases between. CDR3 bases: TGTGCCAGCAGCGGGTCGGGCGGTACCTACGAGCAGTACTTC. It translates to CASSGSGGTYEQYF.

This clonotype was counted between two and nine times. V gene TRBV24-1 combines with J gene TRBJ1-5, with 10 bases identical to TRBD1. V dropped 4 bases and J dropped 2; count of bases not matched to a gene: 10. The CDR3 runs to 18 residues. CDR1 and CDR2 from the germline V gene are KGHDR and SFDVKD. This CDR3 is CATSEFDRGRVGNQPQHF. The CDR3 coding sequence is TGTGCCACCAGTGAGTTCGACAGGGGGCGCGTCGGCAATCAGCCCCAGCATTTT.

CDR3 bases: TGTGCAAAACCGCCAGGTTCCTCCTACAATGAGCAGTTCTTC. Translation gives CAKPPGSSYNEQFF. This chain links TRBV6-2 or TRBV6-3 with TRBJ2-1; D gene uncertain. The CDR3 is 14 residues long. Germline V lookup: CDR1 MNHEY, CDR2 SVGEGT.

There are many counts of this clonotype. The DNA of the CDR3 is TGTGCCAGCAGCTTAGGGGTGGAAACCGGGGAGCTGTTTTTT. It yields the protein CASSLGVETGELFF. V gene TRBV11-2 combines with J gene TRBJ2-2; D gene unclear. This CDR3 is built from 14 residues. Trimming pared 1 base from V and 5 bases from J, leaving 8 bases between. Germline-derived CDR1 and CDR2 are SGHAT and FQNNGV.

The sample holds a few counts of this clonotype. The V call is TRBV12-3 or TRBV12-4, the J call TRBJ2-7; D is undetermined. The CDR3 sequence is 13 residues long. The V gene lost 0 bases and the J gene lost 12 bases, with 15 bases spanning the gap. CDR3 nucleotide sequence: TGTGCCAGCAGTTTAGCGGGATCGAGAGTGTTGTACTTC. Protein: CASSLAGSRVLYF.

V and J are TRBV12-3 or TRBV12-4 and TRBJ2-3; no clear D. The CDR3 length is 14 residues. V was shortened by 2 bases and J by 3 bases, with 9 bases between the two germline ends. CDR3 loop: CASSLRIKTDTQYF. The CDR3 DNA reads TGTGCCAGCAGTTTAAGGATCAAGACAGATACGCAGTATTTT.

The chain joins TRBV7-2 to TRBJ2-3; 11 nucleotides agree with TRBD2. This CDR3 is 18 amino acids long. The J segment lost 0 bases and the V segment lost 5 bases, leaving 10 bases of the junction unmatched. CDR1 SGHTA and CDR2 FQGNSA come from the germline V gene. The CDR3 protein is CASSPPEGLAASTDTQYF. The CDR3 DNA follows: TGTGCCAGCAGCCCTCCTGAGGGACTAGCGGCTAGCACAGATACGCAGTATTTT.